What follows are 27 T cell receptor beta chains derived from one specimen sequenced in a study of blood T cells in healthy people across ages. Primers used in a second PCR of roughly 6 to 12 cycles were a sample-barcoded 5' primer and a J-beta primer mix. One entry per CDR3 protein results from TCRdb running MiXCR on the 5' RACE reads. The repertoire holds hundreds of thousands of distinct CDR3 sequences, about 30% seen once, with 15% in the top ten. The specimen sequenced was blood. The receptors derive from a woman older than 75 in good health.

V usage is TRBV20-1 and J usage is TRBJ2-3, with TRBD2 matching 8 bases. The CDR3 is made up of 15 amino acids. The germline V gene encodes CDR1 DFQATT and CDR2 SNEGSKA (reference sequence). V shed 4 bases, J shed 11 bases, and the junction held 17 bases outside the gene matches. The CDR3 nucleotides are TGCAGTGCTACCCCATTAGCGGGAAACTCCTACGAGCAGTATTTT. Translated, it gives CSATPLAGNSYEQYF.

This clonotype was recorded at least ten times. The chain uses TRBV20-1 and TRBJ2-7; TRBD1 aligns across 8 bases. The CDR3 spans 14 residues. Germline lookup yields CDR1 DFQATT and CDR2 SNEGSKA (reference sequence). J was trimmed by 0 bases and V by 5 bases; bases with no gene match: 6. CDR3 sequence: CSAQQGANSYEQYF. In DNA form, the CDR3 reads TGCAGTGCTCAGCAGGGGGCCAACTCCTACGAGCAGTACTTC.

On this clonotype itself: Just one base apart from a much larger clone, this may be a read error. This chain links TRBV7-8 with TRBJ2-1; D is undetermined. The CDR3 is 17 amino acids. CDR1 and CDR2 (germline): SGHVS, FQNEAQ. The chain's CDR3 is CASSLEGRLSSYNERFF. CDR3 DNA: TGTGCCAGCAGCTTAGAAGGGCGGCTCAGCTCCTACAATGAGCGGTTCTTC.

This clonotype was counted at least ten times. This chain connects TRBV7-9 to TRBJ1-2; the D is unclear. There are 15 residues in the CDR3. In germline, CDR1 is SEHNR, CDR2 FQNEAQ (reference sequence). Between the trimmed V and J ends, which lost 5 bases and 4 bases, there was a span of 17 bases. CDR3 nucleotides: TGTGCCAGCAGCCACGAGGCGGCAGCACGCTATGGCTACACCTTC. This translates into CASSHEAAARYGYTF.

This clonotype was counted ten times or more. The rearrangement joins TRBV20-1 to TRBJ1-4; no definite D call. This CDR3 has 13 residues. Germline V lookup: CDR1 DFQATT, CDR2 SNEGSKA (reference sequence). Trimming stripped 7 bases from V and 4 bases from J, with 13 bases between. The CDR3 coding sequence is TGCAGTGTTTTCGCCAGGTTTAATGAAAAACTGTTTTTT. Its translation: CSVFARFNEKLFF.

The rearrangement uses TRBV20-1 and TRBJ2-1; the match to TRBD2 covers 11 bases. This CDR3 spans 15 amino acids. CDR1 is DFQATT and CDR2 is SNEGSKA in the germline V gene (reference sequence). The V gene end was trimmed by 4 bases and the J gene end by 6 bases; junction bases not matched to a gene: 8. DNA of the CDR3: TGCAGTGCTACATTCCTAGCGGGGGGCCCCAATGAGCAGTTCTTC. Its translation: CSATFLAGGPNEQFF.

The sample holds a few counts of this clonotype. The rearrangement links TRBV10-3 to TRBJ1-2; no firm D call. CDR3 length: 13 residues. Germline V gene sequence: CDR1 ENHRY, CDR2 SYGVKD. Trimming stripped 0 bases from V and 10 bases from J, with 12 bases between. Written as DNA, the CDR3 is TGTGCCATCAGTGAGTCAACAATTGACCACTACACCTTC. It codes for CAISESTIDHYTF.

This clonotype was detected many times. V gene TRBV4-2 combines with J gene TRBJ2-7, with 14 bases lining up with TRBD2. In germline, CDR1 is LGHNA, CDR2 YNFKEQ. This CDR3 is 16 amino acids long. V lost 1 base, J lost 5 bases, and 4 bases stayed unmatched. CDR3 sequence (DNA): TGTGCCAGCAGCCAAGGACTAGCGGGGGGGCTCCACGAGCAGTACTTC. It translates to CASSQGLAGGLHEQYF.

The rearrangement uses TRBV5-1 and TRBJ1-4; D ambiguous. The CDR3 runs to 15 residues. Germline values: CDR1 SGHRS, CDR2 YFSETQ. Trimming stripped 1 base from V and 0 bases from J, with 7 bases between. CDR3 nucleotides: TGCGCCAGCAGCTTGACCGCCACAACTAATGAAAAACTGTTTTTT. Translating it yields CASSLTATTNEKLFF.

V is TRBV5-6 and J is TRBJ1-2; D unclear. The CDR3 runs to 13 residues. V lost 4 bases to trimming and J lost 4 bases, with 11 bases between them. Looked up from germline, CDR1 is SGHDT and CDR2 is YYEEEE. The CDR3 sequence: CASSPNFSYGYTF. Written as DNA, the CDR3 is TGTGCCAGCAGCCCCAACTTTAGCTATGGCTACACCTTC.

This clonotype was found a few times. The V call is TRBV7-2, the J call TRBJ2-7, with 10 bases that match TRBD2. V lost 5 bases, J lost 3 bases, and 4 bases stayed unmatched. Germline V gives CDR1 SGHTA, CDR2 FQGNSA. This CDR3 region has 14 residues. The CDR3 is CASSSLAGVYEQYF. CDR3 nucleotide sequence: TGTGCCAGCAGCAGTCTAGCGGGGGTCTACGAGCAGTACTTC.

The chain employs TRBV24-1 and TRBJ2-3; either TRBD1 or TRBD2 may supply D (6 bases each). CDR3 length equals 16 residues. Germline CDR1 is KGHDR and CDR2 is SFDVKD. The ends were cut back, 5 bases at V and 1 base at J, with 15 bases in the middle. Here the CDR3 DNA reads TGTGCCACCAGTGGTCAACAGGGAGGCGGCACAGATACGCAGTATTTT. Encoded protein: CATSGQQGGGTDTQYF.

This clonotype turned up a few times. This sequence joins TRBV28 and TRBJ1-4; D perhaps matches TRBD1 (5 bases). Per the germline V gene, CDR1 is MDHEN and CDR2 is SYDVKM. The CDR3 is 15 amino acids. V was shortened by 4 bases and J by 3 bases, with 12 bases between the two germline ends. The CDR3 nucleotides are TGTGCCAGCAGTTCAACAGGAGGGGCTAATGAAAAACTGTTTTTT. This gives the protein CASSSTGGANEKLFF.

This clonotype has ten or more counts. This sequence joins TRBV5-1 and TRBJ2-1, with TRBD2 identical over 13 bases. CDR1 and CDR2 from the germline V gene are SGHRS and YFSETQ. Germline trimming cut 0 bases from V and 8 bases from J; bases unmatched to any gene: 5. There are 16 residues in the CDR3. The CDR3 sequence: CASSLEGTSGVDEQFF. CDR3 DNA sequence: TGCGCCAGCAGCTTGGAAGGGACTAGCGGGGTCGATGAGCAGTTCTTC.

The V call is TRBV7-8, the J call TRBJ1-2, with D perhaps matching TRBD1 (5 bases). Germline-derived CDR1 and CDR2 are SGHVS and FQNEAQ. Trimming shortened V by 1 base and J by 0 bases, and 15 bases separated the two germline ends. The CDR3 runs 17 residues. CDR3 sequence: CASSLEAGRSANYGYTF. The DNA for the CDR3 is TGTGCCAGCAGCTTAGAGGCGGGACGTTCCGCTAACTATGGCTACACCTTC.

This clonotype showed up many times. CDR3 in DNA: TGTGCCAGCAGTCCGACTAGCGTGGGAGAGACCCAGTACTTC. It codes for CASSPTSVGETQYF. The chain combines TRBV12-3 or TRBV12-4 with TRBJ2-5, with 8 bases aligning to TRBD2. The J segment lost 4 bases and the V segment lost 5 bases, leaving 6 bases of the junction unmatched. This CDR3 has 14 residues.

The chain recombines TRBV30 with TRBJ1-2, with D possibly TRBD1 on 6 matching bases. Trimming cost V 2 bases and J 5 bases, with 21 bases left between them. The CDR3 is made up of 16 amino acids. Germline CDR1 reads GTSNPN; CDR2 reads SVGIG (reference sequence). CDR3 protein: CAWSSVTGILGYGYTF. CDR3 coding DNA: TGTGCCTGGAGTAGTGTGACAGGCATTTTAGGTTATGGCTACACCTTC.

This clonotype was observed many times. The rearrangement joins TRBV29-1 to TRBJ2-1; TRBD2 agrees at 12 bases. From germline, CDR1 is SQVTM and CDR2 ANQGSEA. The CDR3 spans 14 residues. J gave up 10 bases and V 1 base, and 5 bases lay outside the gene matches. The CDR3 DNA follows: TGCAGCGTTGAAGCTAGCGGGGGGGCAGGCGAGCAGTTCTTC. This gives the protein CSVEASGGAGEQFF.

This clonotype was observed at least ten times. CDR3 protein: CASSLRSQDYEQYF. CDR3 DNA: TGTGCCAGCAGTTTGAGGAGTCAAGACTACGAGCAGTACTTC. The V gene is TRBV6-6, the J gene TRBJ2-7, with D hard to call. Trimming took 4 bases from V and 3 from J, leaving 13 bases between them. Germline loops: CDR1 MNHNY, CDR2 SVGAGI (reference sequence). This CDR3 comprises 14 residues.

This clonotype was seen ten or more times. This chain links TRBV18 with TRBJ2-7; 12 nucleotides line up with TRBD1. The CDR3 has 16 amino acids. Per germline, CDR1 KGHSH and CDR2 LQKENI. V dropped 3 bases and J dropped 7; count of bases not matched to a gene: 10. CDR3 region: CASSPRPGQGAREQYF. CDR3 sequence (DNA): TGTGCCAGCTCACCCCGGCCGGGACAGGGGGCGCGTGAGCAGTACTTC.

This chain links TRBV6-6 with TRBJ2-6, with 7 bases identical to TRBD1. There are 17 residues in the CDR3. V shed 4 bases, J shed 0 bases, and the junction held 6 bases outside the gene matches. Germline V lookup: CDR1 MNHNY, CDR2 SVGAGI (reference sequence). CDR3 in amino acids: CASSWVRGSSGANVLTF. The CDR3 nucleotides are TGTGCCAGCAGTTGGGTCAGGGGGTCCTCTGGGGCCAACGTCCTGACTTTC.

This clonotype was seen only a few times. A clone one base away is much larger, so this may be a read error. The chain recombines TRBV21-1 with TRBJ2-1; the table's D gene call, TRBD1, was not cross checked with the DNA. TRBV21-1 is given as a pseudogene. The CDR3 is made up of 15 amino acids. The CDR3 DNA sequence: TGTGCCAGCAACTCCCGGGACAGGGCTTACAATGAGCAGTTCTTC. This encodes CASNSRDRAYNEQFF.

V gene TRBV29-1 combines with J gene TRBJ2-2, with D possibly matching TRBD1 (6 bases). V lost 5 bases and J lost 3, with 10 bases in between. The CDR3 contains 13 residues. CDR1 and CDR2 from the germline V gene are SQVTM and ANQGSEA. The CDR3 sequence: CSVPTGHTGELFF. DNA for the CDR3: TGCAGCGTTCCGACAGGACACACCGGGGAGCTGTTTTTT.

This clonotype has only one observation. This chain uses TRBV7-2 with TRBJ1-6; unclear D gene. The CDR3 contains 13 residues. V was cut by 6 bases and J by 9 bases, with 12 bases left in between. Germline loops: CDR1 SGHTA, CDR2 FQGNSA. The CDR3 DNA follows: TGTGCCAGCAGGAACGACCTCCGTTCACCCCTCCACTTT. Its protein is CASRNDLRSPLHF.

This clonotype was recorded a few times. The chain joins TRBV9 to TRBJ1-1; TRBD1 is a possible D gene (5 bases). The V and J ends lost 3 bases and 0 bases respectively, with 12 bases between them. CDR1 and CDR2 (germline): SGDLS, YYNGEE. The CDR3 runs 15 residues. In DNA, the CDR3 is TGTGCCAGCAGCGCCGACAGCGTCATGAACACTGAAGCTTTCTTT. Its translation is CASSADSVMNTEAFF. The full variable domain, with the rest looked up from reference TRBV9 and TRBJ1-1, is DSGVTQTPKHLITATGQRVTLRCSPRSGDLSVYWYQQSLDQGLQFLIQYYNGEERAKGNILERFSAQQFPDLHSELNLSSLELGDSALYFCASSADSVMNTEAFFGQGTRLTVV.

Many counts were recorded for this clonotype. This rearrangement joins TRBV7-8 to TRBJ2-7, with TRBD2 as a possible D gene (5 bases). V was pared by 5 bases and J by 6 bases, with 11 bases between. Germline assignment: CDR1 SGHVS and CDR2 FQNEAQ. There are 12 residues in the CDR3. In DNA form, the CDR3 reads TGTGCCAGCAGCCTAGACTACTCCGAGCAGTACTTC. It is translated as CASSLDYSEQYF.

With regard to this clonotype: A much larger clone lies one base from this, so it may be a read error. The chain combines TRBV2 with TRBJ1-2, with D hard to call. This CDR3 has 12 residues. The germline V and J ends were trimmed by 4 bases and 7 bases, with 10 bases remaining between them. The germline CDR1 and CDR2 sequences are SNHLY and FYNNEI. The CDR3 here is CASSARTGGYTF. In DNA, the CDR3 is TGTGCCAGCAGTGCCAGGACCGGTGGCTACACCTTC.